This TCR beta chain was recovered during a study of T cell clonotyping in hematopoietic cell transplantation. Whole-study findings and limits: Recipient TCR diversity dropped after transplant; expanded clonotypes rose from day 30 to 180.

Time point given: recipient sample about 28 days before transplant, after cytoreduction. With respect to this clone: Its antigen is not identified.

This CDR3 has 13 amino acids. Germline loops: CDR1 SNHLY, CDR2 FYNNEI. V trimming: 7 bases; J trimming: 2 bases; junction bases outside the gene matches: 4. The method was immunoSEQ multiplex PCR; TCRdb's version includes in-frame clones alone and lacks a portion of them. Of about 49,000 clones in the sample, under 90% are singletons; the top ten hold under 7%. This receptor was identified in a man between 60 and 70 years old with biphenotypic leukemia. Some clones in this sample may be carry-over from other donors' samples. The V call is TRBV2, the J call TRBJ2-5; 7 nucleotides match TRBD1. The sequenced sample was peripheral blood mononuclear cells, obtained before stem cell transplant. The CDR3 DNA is TGTGCCAGCAATATCAGGGGGCAAGAGACCCAGTACTTC. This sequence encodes CASNIRGQETQYF. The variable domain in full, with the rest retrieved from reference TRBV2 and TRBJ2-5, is EPEVTQTPSHQVTQMGQEVILRCVPISNHLYFYWYRQILGQKVEFLVSFYNNEISEKSEIFDDQFSVERPDGSNFTLKIRSTKLEDSAMYFCASNIRGQETQYFGPGTRLLVL.